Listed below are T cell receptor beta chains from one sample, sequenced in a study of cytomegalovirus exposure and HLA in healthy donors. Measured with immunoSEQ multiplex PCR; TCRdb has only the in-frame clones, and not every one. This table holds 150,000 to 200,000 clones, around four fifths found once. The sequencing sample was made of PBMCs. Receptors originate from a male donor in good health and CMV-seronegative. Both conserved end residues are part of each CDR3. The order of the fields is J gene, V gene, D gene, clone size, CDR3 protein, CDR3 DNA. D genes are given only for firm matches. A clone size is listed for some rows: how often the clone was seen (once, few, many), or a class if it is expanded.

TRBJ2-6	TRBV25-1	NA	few	CASTPGRGAGANVLTF	TGTGCCAGCACCCCGGGTCGAGGCGCTGGGGCCAACGTCCTGACTTTC
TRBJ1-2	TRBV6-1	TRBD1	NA	CASRSPTGGVGYTF	TGTGCCAGCAGGTCACCCACAGGGGGCGTTGGCTACACCTTC
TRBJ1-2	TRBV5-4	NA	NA	CASSLTENYGYTF	TGTGCCAGCAGCTTAACGGAGAACTATGGCTACACCTTC
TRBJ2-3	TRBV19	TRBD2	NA	CASSFSPWTSGLVDTQYF	TGTGCCAGTAGTTTTTCACCTTGGACTAGCGGTTTGGTAGATACGCAGTATTTT
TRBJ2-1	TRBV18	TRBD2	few	CASSQMEAGTYNEQFF	TGTGCCAGCTCCCAGATGGAAGCGGGGACCTACAATGAGCAGTTCTTC
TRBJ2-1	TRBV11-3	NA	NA	CASSLDGGEQFF	TGTGCCAGCAGCTTAGATGGGGGCGAGCAGTTCTTC
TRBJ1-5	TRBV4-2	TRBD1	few	CASSHSGTGSHQPQHF	TGTGCCAGCAGCCACTCCGGGACAGGGTCCCATCAGCCCCAGCATTTT
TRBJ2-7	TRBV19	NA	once	CASSASGVYEQYF	TGTGCCAGTAGCGCCTCAGGGGTCTACGAGCAGTACTTC
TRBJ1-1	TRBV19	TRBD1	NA	CATVDRERVTEAFF	TGTGCCACCGTGGACAGGGAGAGGGTCACTGAAGCTTTCTTT
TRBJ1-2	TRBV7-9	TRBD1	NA	CASSPDRGSGGYTF	TGTGCCAGCAGCCCCGACAGGGGGTCAGGTGGCTACACCTTC
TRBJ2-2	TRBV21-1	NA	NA	CASSKTGLAGDTGELFF	TGTGCCAGCAGCAAAACAGGACTAGCGGGAGACACCGGGGAGCTGTTTTTT
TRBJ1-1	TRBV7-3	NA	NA	CASSWETGLEVNTEAFF	TGTGCCAGCAGCTGGGAGACAGGTTTGGAAGTGAACACTGAAGCTTTCTTT
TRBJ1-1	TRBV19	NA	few	CASTPTPRNTEAFF	TGTGCCAGTACCCCGACACCGCGGAACACTGAAGCTTTCTTT
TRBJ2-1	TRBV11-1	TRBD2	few	CASSLAGLAGVNEQFF	TGTGCCAGCAGCTTAGCGGGACTAGCGGGAGTCAATGAGCAGTTCTTC
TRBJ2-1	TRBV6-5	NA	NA	CASSYLVDSYNEQFF	TGTGCCAGCAGTTACTTGGTAGACTCCTACAATGAGCAGTTCTTC
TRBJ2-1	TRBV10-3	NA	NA	CAISELGGISNEQFF	TGTGCCATCAGTGAGTTAGGCGGGATATCCAATGAGCAGTTCTTC
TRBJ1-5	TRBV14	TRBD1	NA	CASSRQGQPQHF	TGTGCCAGCAGTCGACAGGGGCAGCCCCAGCATTTT